The rows below give T cell receptor beta chains drawn from one sample of a study of blood T cell repertoires in COVID-19. Sequencing used immunoSEQ multiplex PCR; TCRdb keeps in-frame clones, though not all of them. The data hold roughly 400,000 clones, with roughly 86% observed a single time. The sequenced sample consisted of PBMCs or T cells enriched from blood (not recorded which). Receptors originate from a woman in her forties with acute COVID-19. CDR3s include the opening cysteine and the closing phenylalanine or tryptophan. The order of the fields is J gene, clone size, D gene, V gene, CDR3 protein, CDR3 DNA. A D gene is named only where the DNA matches it firmly. Clone size is stated in some rows and not others, as once, few, many or a class when expanded.

j_call: TRBJ2-5; clone_size: -; d_call: -; v_call: TRBV4-1; cdr3_aa: CASRQGYGLRGETQYF; cdr3_nt: TGCGCCAGCAGGCAAGGATACGGTTTGCGGGGAGAGACCCAGTACTTC
j_call: TRBJ1-1; clone_size: -; d_call: -; v_call: TRBV7-8; cdr3_aa: CASSLLSRVTEAFF; cdr3_nt: TGTGCCAGCAGCTTACTTTCCAGGGTAACTGAAGCTTTCTTT
j_call: TRBJ2-7; clone_size: -; d_call: TRBD1; v_call: TRBV5-1; cdr3_aa: CASSLMGQGNYEQYF; cdr3_nt: TGCGCCAGCAGCTTGATGGGACAGGGAAACTACGAGCAGTACTTC
j_call: TRBJ2-3; clone_size: -; d_call: TRBD1; v_call: TRBV14; cdr3_aa: CASSLRQGPRSADTQYF; cdr3_nt: TGTGCCAGCAGCCTTCGACAGGGCCCTAGATCAGCCGATACGCAGTATTTT
j_call: TRBJ1-2; clone_size: once; d_call: -; v_call: TRBV30; cdr3_aa: CAWSGWNRNYGYTF; cdr3_nt: TGTGCCTGGAGTGGATGGAACAGGAACTATGGCTACACCTTC
j_call: TRBJ2-7; clone_size: -; d_call: TRBD2; v_call: TRBV10-2; cdr3_aa: CASIWGGKQYF; cdr3_nt: TGCGCCAGCATATGGGGGGGAAAGCAGTACTTC
j_call: TRBJ2-5; clone_size: -; d_call: TRBD2; v_call: TRBV11-3; cdr3_aa: CASSGWGLAGGFWETQYF; cdr3_nt: TGTGCCAGCAGCGGTTGGGGACTAGCGGGGGGCTTCTGGGAGACCCAGTACTTC
j_call: TRBJ1-1; clone_size: once; d_call: TRBD1; v_call: TRBV19; cdr3_aa: CASRSSRGPFVEAFF; cdr3_nt: TGTGCCAGTAGGAGTAGCAGGGGGCCTTTTGTCGAAGCTTTCTTT
j_call: TRBJ2-3; clone_size: few; d_call: TRBD2; v_call: TRBV7-6; cdr3_aa: CASSPGTSGEADTQYF; cdr3_nt: TGTGCCAGCAGCCCTGGGACTAGCGGGGAGGCAGATACGCAGTATTTT
j_call: TRBJ2-3; clone_size: -; d_call: TRBD2; v_call: TRBV11-3; cdr3_aa: CASSQRLAGGSTDTQYF; cdr3_nt: TGTGCCAGCAGCCAAAGACTAGCGGGGGGTAGCACAGATACGCAGTATTTT
j_call: TRBJ2-7; clone_size: -; d_call: -; v_call: TRBV5-4; cdr3_aa: CASSLVGTYEQYF; cdr3_nt: TGTGCCAGCAGCTTGGTCGGGACCTACGAGCAGTACTTC
j_call: TRBJ1-1; clone_size: once; d_call: TRBD1; v_call: TRBV6-5; cdr3_aa: CASSYSNRGSAEAFF; cdr3_nt: TGTGCCAGCAGTTACTCTAACAGGGGAAGCGCTGAAGCTTTCTTT
j_call: TRBJ2-7; clone_size: -; d_call: -; v_call: TRBV7-9; cdr3_aa: CASSLTGYHEQYF; cdr3_nt: TGTGCCAGCAGCTTAACGGGGTACCACGAGCAGTACTTC
j_call: TRBJ1-3; clone_size: -; d_call: TRBD1; v_call: TRBV20-1; cdr3_aa: CSASRQGTTGNTIYF; cdr3_nt: TGCAGTGCCAGTAGACAGGGAACCACTGGAAACACCATATATTTT
j_call: TRBJ1-5; clone_size: -; d_call: -; v_call: TRBV4-1; cdr3_aa: CASSQAGYNQPQHF; cdr3_nt: TGCGCCAGCAGCCAAGCGGGATACAATCAGCCCCAGCATTTT
j_call: TRBJ1-1; clone_size: -; d_call: -; v_call: TRBV12-3/TRBV12-4; cdr3_aa: CASFTGLNTEAFF; cdr3_nt: TGTGCCAGCTTTACAGGGCTGAACACTGAAGCTTTCTTT
j_call: TRBJ2-2; clone_size: -; d_call: -; v_call: TRBV7-8; cdr3_aa: CASSQILRRGNTGELFF; cdr3_nt: TGTGCCAGCAGCCAGATCCTTCGGCGGGGGAACACCGGGGAGCTGTTTTTT
j_call: TRBJ1-4; clone_size: -; d_call: TRBD1; v_call: TRBV19; cdr3_aa: CASTSGTGGEKLFF; cdr3_nt: TGTGCCAGTACTTCCGGGACAGGAGGGGAAAAACTGTTTTTT
j_call: TRBJ2-2; clone_size: -; d_call: TRBD2; v_call: TRBV24-1; cdr3_aa: CATSDLPGLAGPNTGELFF; cdr3_nt: TGTGCCACCAGTGATTTGCCGGGACTAGCGGGTCCGAACACCGGGGAGCTGTTTTTT
j_call: TRBJ2-2; clone_size: -; d_call: TRBD1; v_call: TRBV27; cdr3_aa: CASSWTGRTGELFF; cdr3_nt: TGTGCCAGCAGTTGGACAGGGAGGACCGGGGAGCTGTTTTTT
j_call: TRBJ2-3; clone_size: -; d_call: -; v_call: TRBV5-1; cdr3_aa: CASSLGGTASSTDTQYF; cdr3_nt: TGCGCCAGCAGCCTCGGGGGTACCGCATCTAGCACAGATACGCAGTATTTT
j_call: TRBJ2-5; clone_size: once; d_call: TRBD2; v_call: TRBV7-2; cdr3_aa: CASSYNPGLGQETQYF; cdr3_nt: TGTGCCAGCAGCTACAATCCGGGACTAGGCCAAGAGACCCAGTACTTC
j_call: TRBJ2-2; clone_size: -; d_call: TRBD1; v_call: TRBV10-3; cdr3_aa: CAISEPPGRGSVTGELFF; cdr3_nt: TGTGCCATCAGTGAGCCCCCCGGCAGGGGGTCGGTCACCGGGGAGCTGTTTTTT
j_call: TRBJ2-1; clone_size: -; d_call: TRBD2; v_call: TRBV7-8; cdr3_aa: CASSLAFNGGADNEQFF; cdr3_nt: TGTGCCAGCAGCTTAGCGTTCAACGGGGGGGCCGACAATGAGCAGTTCTTC
j_call: TRBJ2-2; clone_size: -; d_call: TRBD2; v_call: TRBV11-3; cdr3_aa: CASSFGLAANTGELFF; cdr3_nt: TGTGCCAGCAGCTTCGGTCTAGCGGCGAACACCGGGGAGCTGTTTTTT